Listed below are T cell receptor beta chains from one sample, sequenced in a study of cytomegalovirus exposure and HLA in healthy donors. Sequencing used immunoSEQ multiplex PCR; TCRdb keeps in-frame clones, though not all of them. This sample has about 150,000 clones, with around 75% found just once. The sample was PBMCs. These receptors originate from a man aged 25-45 years in good health and CMV-seronegative. CDR3s include the opening cysteine and the closing phenylalanine or tryptophan. A D gene is named only where the DNA matches it firmly. The size of a clone is reported for some rows only, either as once, few or many, or as a class for expanded clones.

j_call d_call clone_size v_call cdr3_aa cdr3_nt
TRBJ1-3 TRBD1 - TRBV6-6 CASSLDRNSGNTIYF TGTGCCAGCAGTTTGGACAGGAACTCTGGAAACACCATATATTTT
TRBJ2-2 - - TRBV5-1 CASSLGVGRGTGELFF TGCGCCAGCAGCTTGGGAGTTGGCCGGGGGACCGGGGAGCTGTTTTTT
TRBJ2-2 - once TRBV5-1 CASSLNAGDTGELFF TGCGCCAGCAGCTTGAATGCAGGGGATACTGGGGAGCTGTTTTTT
TRBJ1-1 - - TRBV30 CAWRAGDHTEAFF TGTGCCTGGAGGGCAGGGGACCACACTGAAGCTTTCTTT
TRBJ2-7 TRBD1 - TRBV7-9 CSSSSGTGTSSYEQYF TGTTCCAGCAGCTCAGGGACAGGGACGAGCTCCTACGAGCAGTACTTC
TRBJ1-2 - - TRBV9 CASSVESTGVYGYTF TGTGCCAGCAGCGTAGAAAGTACGGGAGTCTATGGCTACACCTTC
TRBJ2-7 - - TRBV28 CASRPPGSSYEQYF TGTGCCAGCAGACCTCCGGGATCCTCCTACGAGCAGTACTTC
TRBJ2-3 - - TRBV10-3 CAISEGSDTQYF TGTGCCATCAGTGAGGGCTCAGATACGCAGTATTTT
TRBJ1-2 TRBD1 once TRBV5-5 CASSRADREAGGYTF TGTGCCAGCAGCCGCGCGGACAGGGAAGCAGGTGGCTACACCTTC
TRBJ1-2 - - TRBV14 CASSQYSEPNYGYTF TGTGCCAGCAGCCAATACTCGGAGCCTAACTATGGCTACACCTTC
TRBJ1-2 - - TRBV27 CASSLRGYGYTF TGTGCCAGCAGCCTAAGGGGGTATGGCTACACCTTC
TRBJ2-3 TRBD2 - TRBV27 CASSLLAGGRDTQYF TGTGCCAGCAGTCTCCTAGCGGGGGGCCGGGATACGCAGTATTTT
TRBJ2-2 TRBD2 - TRBV4-2 CASSQGTSGNTGELFF TGTGCCAGCAGCCAAGGAACTAGCGGGAACACCGGGGAGCTGTTTTTT
TRBJ2-5 TRBD2 - TRBV5-1 CASSQTSGGGKETQYF TGCGCCAGCAGCCAGACTAGCGGAGGGGGGAAAGAGACCCAGTACTTC
TRBJ1-3 TRBD1 - TRBV7-9 CASSSQGVVGNTIYF TGTGCCAGCAGCTCACAGGGGGTAGTTGGAAACACCATATATTTT
TRBJ1-1 - - TRBV9 CASSHSINLNTEAFF TGTGCCAGCAGTCACAGCATTAATTTGAACACTGAAGCTTTCTTT
TRBJ2-7 TRBD2 - TRBV5-4 CASSLVDLAGEGEQYF TGTGCCAGCAGCTTGGTGGATCTAGCGGGAGAGGGCGAGCAGTACTTC
TRBJ2-2 TRBD2 few TRBV7-2 CASSPPTSGAHGELFF TGTGCCAGCAGCCCGCCAACTAGCGGGGCTCACGGGGAGCTGTTTTTT
TRBJ2-7 - - TRBV19 CASSEPGLSYEQYF TGTGCCAGTAGCGAACCGGGACTTTCCTACGAGCAGTACTTC
TRBJ2-7 TRBD1 - TRBV29-1 CSVRDSPDEQYF TGCAGCGTTCGGGACAGTCCGGACGAGCAGTACTTC
TRBJ2-2 TRBD2 - TRBV27 CASSRYRGLAGRNTGELFF TGTGCCAGCAGCCGTTATCGAGGACTAGCGGGAAGAAACACCGGGGAGCTGTTTTTT
TRBJ2-3 TRBD2 few TRBV5-6 CASSLEGLAGVPRTDTQYF TGTGCCAGCAGCTTGGAGGGACTAGCGGGGGTCCCCCGCACAGATACGCAGTATTTT
TRBJ2-3 TRBD2 - TRBV5-1 CASSPALVAAGGADTQYF TGCGCCAGCAGCCCGGCCCTTGTGGCAGCGGGGGGCGCAGATACGCAGTATTTT
TRBJ2-5 - - TRBV28 CASSFTEQLNQETQYF TGTGCCAGCAGTTTTACAGAACAGTTGAATCAAGAGACCCAGTACTTC
TRBJ2-7 - - TRBV7-8 CASSLALSYEQYF TGTGCCAGCAGCTTAGCGCTAAGTTACGAGCAGTACTTC
TRBJ2-3 TRBD2 - TRBV9 CASRRYGGAVDTQYF TGTGCCAGCAGGCGGTACGGGGGGGCAGTAGATACGCAGTATTTT
TRBJ2-1 TRBD1 - TRBV7-8 CASSLEQGESYNEQFF TGTGCCAGCAGCTTAGAACAGGGGGAGTCCTACAATGAGCAGTTCTTC
TRBJ1-2 - - TRBV9 CASGGSREGYTF TGTGCCAGCGGCGGGAGCAGGGAAGGCTACACCTTC
TRBJ2-5 - - TRBV5-1 CASSLTPQETQYF TGCGCCAGCAGCTTGACACCTCAAGAGACCCAGTACTTC
TRBJ1-3 - - TRBV19 CASSYDRSSGNTIYF TGTGCCAGTAGTTACGACAGATCCTCGGGAAACACCATATATTTT
TRBJ2-1 TRBD2 - TRBV6-4 CASRVAGAALLDEQFF TGTGCCAGCAGGGTAGCGGGAGCAGCGTTATTGGATGAGCAGTTCTTC
TRBJ2-7 TRBD2 - TRBV2 CASLIRSGSSEQYF TGTGCCAGCCTAATCCGAAGCGGGAGTTCCGAGCAGTACTTC
TRBJ2-7 TRBD2 - TRBV5-4 CASSPGTSGASYEQYF TGTGCCAGCAGCCCCGGGACTAGCGGGGCCTCCTACGAGCAGTACTTC
TRBJ2-4 - few TRBV5-1 CASSPPGGLVRNSQYF TGCGCCAGCAGCCCCCCTGGTGGGTTGGTCAGGAACAGTCAGTACTTC
TRBJ1-3 - - TRBV11-2 CASSLSGNTIYF TGTGCCAGCAGCTTATCAGGAAACACCATATATTTT
TRBJ1-5 - - TRBV28 CASLTRGQPQHF TGTGCCAGTCTAACCCGGGGTCAGCCCCAGCATTTT
TRBJ2-1 TRBD2 - TRBV27 CASTDGGYVNEQFF TGTGCCAGCACTGACGGGGGGTATGTTAATGAGCAGTTCTTC
TRBJ1-1 TRBD1 - TRBV11-2 CASSSVSPGQMNTEAFF TGTGCCAGCAGTTCAGTGAGCCCGGGACAGATGAACACTGAAGCTTTCTTT
TRBJ1-1 - few TRBV7-8 CASSFRGAGSNTEAFF TGTGCCAGCAGCTTTAGGGGAGCGGGGTCGAACACTGAAGCTTTCTTT
TRBJ2-5 TRBD1 few TRBV7-3 CASSRDSKKTQYF TGTGCCAGCAGTCGGGACAGTAAAAAGACCCAGTACTTC
TRBJ1-2 TRBD1 once TRBV19 CASSRGPVGTGLGYTF TGTGCCAGTAGCAGAGGACCGGTTGGGACAGGGCTTGGCTACACCTTC
TRBJ1-5 - few TRBV2 CASRFNSNQPQHF TGTGCCAGCAGATTTAATAGCAATCAGCCCCAGCATTTT
TRBJ1-1 - - TRBV14 CASSQDLGQGNTEAFF TGTGCCAGCAGCCAAGATTTAGGCCAGGGGAACACTGAAGCTTTCTTT
TRBJ1-2 - - TRBV27 CASSFWDTDGYTF TGTGCCAGCAGTTTTTGGGACACGGATGGCTACACCTTC
TRBJ2-6 - - TRBV4-2 CASSQPDFSGANVLTF TGTGCCAGCAGCCAACCCGACTTCTCTGGGGCCAACGTCCTGACTTTC
TRBJ1-1 TRBD1 - TRBV5-1 CASMRQGLNTEAFF TGCGCCAGCATGCGACAGGGTCTGAACACTGAAGCTTTCTTT
TRBJ1-4 TRBD1 - TRBV9 CASSVAIGDSHEKLFF TGTGCCAGCAGCGTAGCTATAGGGGACAGCCATGAAAAACTGTTTTTT
TRBJ1-2 TRBD1 - TRBV9 CASRGRQGYGYTF TGTGCCAGCCGAGGGAGACAGGGATATGGCTACACCTTC
TRBJ1-2 - - TRBV30 CALEINYGYTF TGTGCCCTAGAAATTAACTATGGCTACACCTTC
TRBJ2-7 - - TRBV7-3 CASSLTGSSYEQYF TGTGCCAGCAGCTTGACAGGTAGCTCCTACGAGCAGTACTTC
TRBJ1-4 TRBD1 - TRBV4-2 CASSHPGTGKEKLFF TGTGCCAGCAGCCATCCCGGGACAGGGAAGGAAAAACTGTTTTTT
TRBJ1-2 - - TRBV10-3 CAISDIQGGYGYTF TGTGCCATCAGTGACATACAGGGTGGCTATGGCTACACCTTC
TRBJ2-2 TRBD1 - TRBV9 CASSRQGTTGELFF TGTGCCAGCAGTCGACAGGGGACGACCGGGGAGCTGTTTTTT
TRBJ1-4 TRBD1 - TRBV7-9 CASSPYTDREDEKLFF TGTGCCAGCAGCCCCTACACCGACAGGGAAGATGAAAAACTGTTTTTT
TRBJ2-3 TRBD1 once TRBV4-1 CASSRQGISADTQYF TGCGCCAGCAGCCGACAGGGAATAAGCGCAGATACGCAGTATTTT
TRBJ1-5 TRBD1 few TRBV2 CASSGTGEDQPQHF TGTGCCAGCAGTGGGACAGGGGAAGATCAGCCCCAGCATTTT
TRBJ2-1 TRBD2 - TRBV5-1 CASSGTSGSGGEQFF TGCGCCAGCAGCGGAACTAGCGGGAGTGGTGGTGAGCAGTTCTTC
TRBJ2-1 - few TRBV5-1 CASSPEGNEQFF TGCGCCAGCAGCCCAGAGGGCAATGAGCAGTTCTTC